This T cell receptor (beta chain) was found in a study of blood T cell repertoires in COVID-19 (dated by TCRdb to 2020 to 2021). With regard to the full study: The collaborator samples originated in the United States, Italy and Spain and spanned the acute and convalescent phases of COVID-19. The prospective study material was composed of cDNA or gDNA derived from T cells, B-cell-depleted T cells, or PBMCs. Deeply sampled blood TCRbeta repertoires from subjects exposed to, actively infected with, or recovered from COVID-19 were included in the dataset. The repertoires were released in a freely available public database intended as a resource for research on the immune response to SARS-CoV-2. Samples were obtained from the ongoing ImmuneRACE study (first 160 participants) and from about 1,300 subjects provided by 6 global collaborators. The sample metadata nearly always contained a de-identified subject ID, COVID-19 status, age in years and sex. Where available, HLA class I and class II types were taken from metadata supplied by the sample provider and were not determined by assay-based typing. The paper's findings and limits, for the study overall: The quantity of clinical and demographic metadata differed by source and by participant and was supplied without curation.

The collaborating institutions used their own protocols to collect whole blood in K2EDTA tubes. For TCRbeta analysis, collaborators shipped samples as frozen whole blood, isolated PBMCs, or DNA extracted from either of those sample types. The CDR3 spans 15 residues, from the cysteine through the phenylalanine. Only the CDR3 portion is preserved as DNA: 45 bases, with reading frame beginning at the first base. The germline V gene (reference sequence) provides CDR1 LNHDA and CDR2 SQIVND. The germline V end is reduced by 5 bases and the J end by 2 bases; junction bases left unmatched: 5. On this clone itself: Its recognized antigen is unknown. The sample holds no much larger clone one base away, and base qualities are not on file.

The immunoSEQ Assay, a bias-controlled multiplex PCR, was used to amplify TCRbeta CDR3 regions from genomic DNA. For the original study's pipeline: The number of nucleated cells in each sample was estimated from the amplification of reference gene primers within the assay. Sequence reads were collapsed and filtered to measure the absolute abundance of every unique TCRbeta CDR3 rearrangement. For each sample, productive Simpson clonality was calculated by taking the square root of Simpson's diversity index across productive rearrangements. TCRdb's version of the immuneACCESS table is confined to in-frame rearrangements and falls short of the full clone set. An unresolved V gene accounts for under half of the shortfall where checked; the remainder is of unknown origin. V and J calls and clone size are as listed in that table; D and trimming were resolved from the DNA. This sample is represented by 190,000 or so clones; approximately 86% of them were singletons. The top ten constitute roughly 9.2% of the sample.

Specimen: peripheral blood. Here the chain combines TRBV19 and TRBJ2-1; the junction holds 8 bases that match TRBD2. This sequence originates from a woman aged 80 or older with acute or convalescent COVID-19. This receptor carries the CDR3 CASSVGGGTYNEQFF. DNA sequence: TGTGCCAGTAGTGTCGGGGGGGGGACCTACAATGAGCAGTTCTTC.